The text below deals with one TCR beta chain. The table came from immunoSEQ multiplex PCR; TCRdb's copy has only in-frame clones and leaves some out. The sample yields 100,000 or so clones, 85% seen once. This sample is drawn from a study of blood T cell repertoires in COVID-19. Germline V CDR1 and CDR2: GTSNPN, SVGIG (reference sequence). V was shortened by 0 bases and J by 5 bases, with 10 bases between the two germline ends. The CDR3 sequence is 13 residues long. Sequences were obtained from peripheral blood. The sequence came from a human donor in a cohort sampled during active COVID-19. The gene calls are TRBV30 and TRBJ2-5, with D perhaps matching TRBD1 (6 bases). The CDR3 bases are TGTGCCTGGAGTGTACGGCAGGGGGAGACCCAGTACTTC. It specifies CAWSVRQGETQYF.